This entry describes one TCR beta chain. These data are taken from a study of blood T cell repertoires in COVID-19. As for the study in general: Specimens from acute and convalescent COVID-19 originated in the United States, Italy and Spain. From T cells, B-cell-depleted T cells, or PBMCs came the material, which was cDNA or gDNA.

The CDR3 has 17 residues. From germline, CDR1 is PRHDT and CDR2 FYEKMQ (reference sequence). The V gene lost 1 base and the J gene lost 0 bases, with 13 bases spanning the gap. Original methodology: Reference gene primer amplification gave estimated nucleated cell counts. Assay used: immunoSEQ multiplex PCR; TCRdb lists only in-frame clones, some missing. V, J and clone size reflect that table, while D and trimming were determined from the DNA. In the table there are around 130,000 clones, 82% of which are singletons. The chain is built from TRBV13 and TRBJ1-3; maybe TRBD1 (5 bases). The sample was peripheral blood. The clonotype comes from a human donor in a cohort sampled during active COVID-19. The CDR3 sequence is CASSLDWGSNSGNTIYF. CDR3 DNA: TGTGCCAGCAGCTTAGACTGGGGCAGCAACTCTGGAAACACCATATATTTT.